The entry that follows covers one TCR beta chain sequence. This record comes from a study of blood T cell repertoires in COVID-19. Background on the study: Samples of COVID-19 (acute and convalescent) were obtained from the United States, Italy and Spain.

The germline V and J ends were trimmed by 4 bases and 1 base, with 9 bases remaining between them. Germline V gene data show CDR1 as SGDLS and CDR2 as YYNGEE. The CDR3 covers 14 residues. Authors' data handling: Estimation of nucleated cell counts was performed using reference gene primer amplification. Profiling relied on immunoSEQ multiplex PCR, and the TCRdb table lists in-frame clones only, not all of them. V, J and clone size reflect that table, while D and trimming were determined from the DNA. Here the sample spans about 29,000 clones, around four fifths being singletons. The J gene is TRBJ1-5, the V gene TRBV9, with D perhaps TRBD1 (5 bases). This receptor was identified in a woman aged 70-85 years with active or convalescent COVID-19. The source material was peripheral blood. The CDR3, as DNA: TGTGCCAGCAGCCCGACAGTGAGCAATCAGCCCCAGCATTTT. Encoded protein: CASSPTVSNQPQHF.